These 20 T cell receptor beta chains originate from one sample sequenced in a study of shared clonotypes between healthy human individuals. The method was immunoSEQ multiplex PCR; TCRdb's version includes in-frame clones alone and lacks a portion of them. The sample includes some 1.5 million clones, approximately 97% of them seen just once. The sequenced material came from naive CD4+ T cells sorted from blood. Subset meaning: CD45RA+ positively selected. The receptors here all came from a man aged 25 to 45 in good health.

V gene TRBV5-1 combines with J gene TRBJ2-1, with no clear D. The CDR3 is 13 amino acids. V lost 0 bases and J 9 bases, leaving 10 bases between the germline ends. From germline, CDR1 is SGHRS and CDR2 YFSETQ. In DNA, the CDR3 is TGCGCCAGCAGCTTGGATGACTGGGGTGAGCAGTTCTTC. Residues: CASSLDDWGEQFF.

The chain combines TRBV9 with TRBJ2-7; D might be TRBD1 (6 bases). The CDR3 extends over 13 amino acids. Germline assignment: CDR1 SGDLS and CDR2 YYNGEE. V lost 4 bases to trimming and J lost 0 bases, with 8 bases between them. The CDR3 nucleotides are TGTGCCAGCAGCCGGACAGACTCCTACGAGCAGTACTTC. Amino acids: CASSRTDSYEQYF.

The J gene is TRBJ1-2, the V gene TRBV28; TRBD1 aligns across 9 bases. Germline V gene lookup returns CDR1 MDHEN and CDR2 SYDVKM. Unmatched junction bases numbered 16, after V lost 6 bases and J lost 8 bases. This CDR3 comprises 16 residues. CDR3 sequence: CASSRLGQGTYGGYTF. CDR3 nucleotide sequence: TGTGCCAGCAGCCGGCTGGGACAGGGAACGTACGGGGGCTACACCTTC.

The chain couples TRBV6-5 to TRBJ2-1; 10 bases are a match to TRBD2. V dropped 4 bases and J dropped 10; count of bases not matched to a gene: 4. This CDR3 region has 13 residues. CDR1 and CDR2 (germline): MNHEY, SVGAGI. The CDR3 loop is CASSSLAGVEQFF. CDR3 nucleotides: TGTGCCAGCAGTTCGCTAGCGGGAGTCGAGCAGTTCTTC.

This sequence joins TRBV28 and TRBJ2-3, with D maybe TRBD2 (6 bases). This CDR3 region has 16 residues. CDR1 and CDR2 from the germline V gene are MDHEN and SYDVKM. Trimming cost V 6 bases and J 1 base, with 17 bases left between them. This CDR3 is CASSRLEGVGTDTQYF. DNA of the CDR3: TGTGCCAGCAGCCGCCTGGAGGGAGTTGGCACAGATACGCAGTATTTT. The full variable domain, rest sourced from reference TRBV28 and TRBJ2-3, is DVKVTQSSRYLVKRTGEKVFLECVQDMDHENMFWYRQDPGLGLRLIYFSYDVKMKEKGDIPEGYSVSREKKERFSLILESASTNQTSMYLCASSRLEGVGTDTQYFGPGTRLTVL.

The chain uses TRBV18 and TRBJ2-5; 11 nucleotides align to TRBD2. Germline V lookup: CDR1 KGHSH, CDR2 LQKENI. The CDR3 runs to 16 residues. Losses at the gene ends were 3 bases for V and 1 base for J; bases not matched to a gene: 4. The CDR3 coding sequence is TGTGCCAGCTCACCGCTAGCGGGAGGCCGCCAAGAGACCCAGTACTTC. Amino acid sequence: CASSPLAGGRQETQYF.

This chain connects TRBV7-2 to TRBJ2-7; TRBD1 is a possible D gene (5 bases). Germline CDR1 reads SGHTA; CDR2 reads FQGNSA. The CDR3 covers 14 residues. The V gene lost 3 bases and the J gene lost 6 bases, with 15 bases spanning the gap. Here the CDR3 reads CASSFRQGAPEQYF. CDR3 nucleotide sequence: TGTGCCAGCAGCTTTAGGCAGGGCGCGCCCGAGCAGTACTTC.

The chain employs TRBV27 and TRBJ2-7; 9 bases line up with TRBD1. V lost 3 bases, J lost 4 bases, and 13 bases stayed unmatched. The V gene's germline CDR1 is MNHEY and CDR2 SMNVEV (reference sequence). This CDR3 spans 17 amino acids. The CDR3 sequence is CASSFFGTGSASYEQYF. CDR3 DNA: TGTGCCAGCAGTTTTTTCGGGACAGGGTCGGCGTCTTACGAGCAGTACTTC.

Here the CDR3 DNA reads TGTGCCAGCTCACCACTGAGCGGGAAAGGGAATGAGCAGTTCTTC. Translation gives CASSPLSGKGNEQFF. This rearrangement joins TRBV18 to TRBJ2-1; 7 nucleotides agree with TRBD2. The CDR3 covers 15 residues. CDR1 is KGHSH, CDR2 LQKENI, per germline. V lost 1 base to trimming and J lost 7 bases; unmatched junction nucleotides: 7.

The chain combines TRBV10-2 with TRBJ2-1; the match to TRBD2 covers 8 bases. Unmatched junction bases numbered 10, after V lost 5 bases and J lost 1 base. There are 17 residues in the CDR3. CDR1 WSHSY and CDR2 SAAADI come from the germline V gene. CDR3 loop: CASSTSFSGKSYNEQFF. For the CDR3, the DNA is TGCGCCAGCAGTACGAGTTTTAGCGGGAAATCCTACAATGAGCAGTTCTTC.

Only one count was recorded for this clone. This rearrangement joins TRBV7-2 to TRBJ2-3; the match to TRBD1 covers 7 bases. The CDR3 totals 17 residues. V dropped 2 bases and J dropped 5; count of bases not matched to a gene: 13. Germline V lookup: CDR1 SGHTA, CDR2 FQGNSA. The DNA for the CDR3 is TGTGCCAGCAGCTTAAAACGGGACAGCAGGAATTTAGATACGCAGTATTTT. Protein product: CASSLKRDSRNLDTQYF.

This chain connects TRBV5-4 to TRBJ1-3, with D possibly matching TRBD1 (6 bases). Germline V gene sequence: CDR1 SGHNT, CDR2 YYREEE (reference sequence). This CDR3 comprises 17 residues. V lost 0 bases to trimming and J lost 0 bases, with 13 bases between them. Here the CDR3 reads CASSLAPDRSSGNTIYF. CDR3 in DNA: TGTGCCAGCAGCTTGGCCCCAGACAGGAGCTCTGGAAACACCATATATTTT. The full variable domain, rest sourced from reference TRBV5-4 and TRBJ1-3, is ETGVTQSPTHLIKTRGQQVTLRCSSQSGHNTVSWYQQALGQGPQFIFQYYREEENGRGNFPPRFSGLQFPNYSSELNVNALELDDSALYLCASSLAPDRSSGNTIYFGEGSWLTVV.

Only one count was recorded for this clone. The same CDR3 is also encoded by other DNA sequences in this sample. V gene TRBV6-5 combines with J gene TRBJ1-3; perhaps TRBD1 as D (6 bases). Germline-derived CDR1 and CDR2 are MNHEY and SVGAGI. V gave up 2 bases and J gave up 0 bases, with 8 bases separating them. This CDR3 spans 15 amino acids. The CDR3, as DNA: TGTGCCAGCAGTTACAGGGGGGTCTCTGGAAACACCATATATTTT. Translating it yields CASSYRGVSGNTIYF.

The CDR3, as DNA: TGTGCCAGCAGTGCCCTGGGGGGCGGGGAGCTGTTTTTT. Amino acid sequence: CASSALGGGELFF. This chain joins TRBV6-1 and TRBJ2-2, with D tentatively TRBD2 (6 bases). CDR1 MNHNS and CDR2 SASEGT come from the germline V gene. Trimming cost V 4 bases and J 7 bases, with 10 bases left between them. This CDR3 has 13 amino acids.

The chain links TRBV18 to TRBJ1-2; D is unresolved. Trimming shortened V by 6 bases and J by 8 bases, and 16 bases separated the two germline ends. The length of the CDR3 is 13 residues. CDR1 is KGHSH and CDR2 is LQKENI in the germline V gene. In DNA form, the CDR3 reads TGTGCCAGCTCGGACGGACTTTCGTCGGGCTACACCTTC. It translates to CASSDGLSSGYTF.

The chain is built from TRBV6-5 and TRBJ2-5; the D gene is possibly TRBD1 (6 bases). Per the germline V gene, CDR1 is MNHEY and CDR2 is SVGAGI. V was cut by 9 bases and J by 5 bases, with 13 bases left in between. The CDR3 has 12 amino acids. The CDR3 DNA reads TGTGCCAGTCGAGCAGGGGTGGAGACCCAGTACTTC. Translating it yields CASRAGVETQYF.

CDR3 loop: CASSLGGNSGETQYF. As DNA, the CDR3 is TGCGCCAGCAGCTTGGGTGGGAACTCGGGAGAGACCCAGTACTTC. The chain joins TRBV5-1 to TRBJ2-5, with D hard to call. The CDR3 is made up of 15 amino acids. Trimming took off 0 bases at V and 4 bases at J, with 13 bases between the two ends. Germline loops: CDR1 SGHRS, CDR2 YFSETQ.

The gene calls are TRBV19 and TRBJ2-7; the match to TRBD1 covers 12 bases. Germline assignment: CDR1 LNHDA and CDR2 SQIVND (reference sequence). This CDR3 comprises 15 residues. Losses at the gene ends were 4 bases for V and 2 bases for J; bases not matched to a gene: 3. The CDR3 DNA reads TGTGCCAGTAGTAAGGGACAGGGGGCAACCTACGAGCAGTACTTC. Its protein product is CASSKGQGATYEQYF.

The rearrangement joins TRBV27 to TRBJ2-1, with 15 positions matching TRBD2. The CDR3 has 17 residues. The V segment lost 3 bases and the J segment 9 bases; nucleotides outside the gene matches: 9. Germline loops: CDR1 MNHEY, CDR2 SMNVEV (reference sequence). The DNA for the CDR3 is TGTGCCAGCAGTTTTCGGACTAGCGGGAGGGCCGTCGGTGAGCAGTTCTTC. Translating gives CASSFRTSGRAVGEQFF.

This chain links TRBV5-1 with TRBJ2-3, with D possibly being TRBD1 (6 bases). Germline-derived CDR1 and CDR2 are SGHRS and YFSETQ. This CDR3 is built from 14 residues. Trimming removed 3 bases at V and 5 bases at J, with 13 bases between. DNA for the CDR3: TGCGCCAGCAGCTACGAACAGGGTATAGATACGCAGTATTTT. It encodes CASSYEQGIDTQYF.